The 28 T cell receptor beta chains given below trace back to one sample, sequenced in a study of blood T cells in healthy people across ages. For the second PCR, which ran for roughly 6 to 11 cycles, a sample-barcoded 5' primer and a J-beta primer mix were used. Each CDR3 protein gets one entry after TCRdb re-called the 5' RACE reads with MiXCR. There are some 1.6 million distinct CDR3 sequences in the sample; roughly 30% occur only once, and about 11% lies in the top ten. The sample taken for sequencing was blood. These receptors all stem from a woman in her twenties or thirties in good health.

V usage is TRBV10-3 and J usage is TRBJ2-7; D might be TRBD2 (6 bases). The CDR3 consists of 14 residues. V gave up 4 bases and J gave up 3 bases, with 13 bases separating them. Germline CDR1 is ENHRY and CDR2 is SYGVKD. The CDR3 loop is CAISVRGANYEQYF. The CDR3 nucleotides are TGTGCCATCAGTGTGCGGGGCGCTAACTACGAGCAGTACTTC.

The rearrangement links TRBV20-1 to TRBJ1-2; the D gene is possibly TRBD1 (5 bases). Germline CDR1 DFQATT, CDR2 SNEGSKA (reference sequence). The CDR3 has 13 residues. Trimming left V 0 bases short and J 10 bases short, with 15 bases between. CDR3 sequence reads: CSARDGGGNDYTF. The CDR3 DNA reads TGCAGTGCTAGAGATGGGGGTGGGAATGACTACACCTTC.

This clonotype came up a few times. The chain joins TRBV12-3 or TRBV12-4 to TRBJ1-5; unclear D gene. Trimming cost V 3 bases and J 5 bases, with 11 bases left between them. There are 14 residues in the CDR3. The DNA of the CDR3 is TGTGCCAGCAGTTTCGAGGGTAGAGATCAGCCCCAGCATTTT. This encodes CASSFEGRDQPQHF.

CDR3 DNA: TGTGCCAGCAGCTACCAGGGTAATGAAAAACTGTTTTTT. It specifies CASSYQGNEKLFF. V and J are TRBV27 and TRBJ1-4, with D tentatively TRBD1 (5 bases). Germline CDR1 MNHEY, CDR2 SMNVEV (reference sequence). Between the trimmed V and J ends, which lost 6 bases and 4 bases, there was a span of 9 bases. The CDR3 spans 13 residues.

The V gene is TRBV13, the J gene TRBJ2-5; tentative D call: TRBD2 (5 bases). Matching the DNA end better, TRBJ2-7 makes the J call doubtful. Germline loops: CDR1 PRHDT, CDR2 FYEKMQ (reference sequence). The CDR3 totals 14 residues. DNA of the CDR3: TGTGCCAGCAGCCAGTGGACTGTGGGGTACGAGCAGTACTTC. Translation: CASSQWTVGYEQYF.

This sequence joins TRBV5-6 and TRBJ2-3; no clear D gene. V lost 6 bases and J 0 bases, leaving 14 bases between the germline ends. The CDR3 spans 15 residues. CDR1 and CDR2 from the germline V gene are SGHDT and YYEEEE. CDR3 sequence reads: CASTLGPLSTDTQYF. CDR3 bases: TGTGCCAGCACCTTAGGACCCTTGAGCACAGATACGCAGTATTTT.

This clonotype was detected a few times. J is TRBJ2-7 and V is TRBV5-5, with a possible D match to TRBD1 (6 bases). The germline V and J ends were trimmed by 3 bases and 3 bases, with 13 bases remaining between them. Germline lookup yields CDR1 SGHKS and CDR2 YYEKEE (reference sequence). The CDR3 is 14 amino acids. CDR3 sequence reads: CASSSFDRYYEQYF. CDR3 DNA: TGTGCCAGCAGCTCCTTCGACAGGTACTACGAGCAGTACTTC. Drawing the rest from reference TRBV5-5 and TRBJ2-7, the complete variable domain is DAGVTQSPTHLIKTRGQQVTLRCSPISGHKSVSWYQQVLGQGPQFIFQYYEKEERGRGNFPDRFSARQFPNYSSELNVNALLLGDSALYLCASSSFDRYYEQYFGPGTRLTVT.

The CDR3 is CAWSVQGARKLFF. The CDR3 DNA is TGTGCCTGGAGTGTACAGGGGGCGCGAAAACTGTTTTTT. The chain employs TRBV30 and TRBJ1-4, with TRBD1 matching 9 bases. After removal of 0 bases from V and 10 bases from J, the junction contained 3 bases not matched to a gene. CDR1 GTSNPN and CDR2 SVGIG come from the germline V gene (reference sequence). CDR3 length: 13 amino acids.

This CDR3 is CASSLAAGTGFYEQYF. The CDR3 region has the DNA TGCGCCAGCAGCCTGGCCGCGGGGACAGGTTTTTACGAGCAGTACTTC. This chain joins TRBV5-1 and TRBJ2-7, with 8 bases that match TRBD1. CDR1 and CDR2 from the germline V gene are SGHRS and YFSETQ. The ends lost 4 bases at V and 4 bases at J; junction bases unmatched: 13. The CDR3 contains 16 residues.

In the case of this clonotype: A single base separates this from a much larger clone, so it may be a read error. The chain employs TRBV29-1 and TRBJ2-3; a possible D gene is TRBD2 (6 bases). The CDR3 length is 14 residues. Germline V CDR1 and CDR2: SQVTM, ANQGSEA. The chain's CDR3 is CSVTDYPGGDAQYF. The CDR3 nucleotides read TGCAGCGTCACGGACTATCCTGGGGGAGATGCGCAGTATTTT.

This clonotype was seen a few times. The CDR3 DNA is TGTGCCAGCAGTCAAGGGACAGGGAGAGGCTACGAGCAGTACTTC. This gives the protein CASSQGTGRGYEQYF. This rearrangement joins TRBV6-5 to TRBJ2-7; 9 bases align to TRBD1. Germline-derived CDR1 and CDR2 are MNHEY and SVGAGI. V was pared by 5 bases and J by 3 bases, with 8 bases of the junction left unmatched. The CDR3 loop spans 15 amino acids.

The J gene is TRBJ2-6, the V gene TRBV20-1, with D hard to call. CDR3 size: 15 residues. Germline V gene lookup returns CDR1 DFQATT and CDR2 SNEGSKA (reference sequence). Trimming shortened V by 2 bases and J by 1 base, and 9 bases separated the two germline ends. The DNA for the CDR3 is TGCAGTGCTAGAAATCCGGCGTCTGGGGCCAACGTCCTGACTTTC. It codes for CSARNPASGANVLTF.

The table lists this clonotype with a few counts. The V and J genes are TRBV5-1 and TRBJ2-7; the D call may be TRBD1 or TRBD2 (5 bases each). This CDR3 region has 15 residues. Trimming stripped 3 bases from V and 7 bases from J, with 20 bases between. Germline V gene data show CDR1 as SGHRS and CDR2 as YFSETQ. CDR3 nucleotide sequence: TGCGCCAGCAGCTCAGACCACCCAGGGACGAGGGAGCAGTACTTC. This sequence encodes CASSSDHPGTREQYF.

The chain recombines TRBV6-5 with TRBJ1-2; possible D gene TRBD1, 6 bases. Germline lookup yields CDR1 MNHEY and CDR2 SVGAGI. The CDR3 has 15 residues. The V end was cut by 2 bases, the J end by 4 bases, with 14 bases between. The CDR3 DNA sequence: TGTGCCAGCAGTTACGGCCTCAGGGGTGGCTATGGCTACACCTTC. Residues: CASSYGLRGGYGYTF.

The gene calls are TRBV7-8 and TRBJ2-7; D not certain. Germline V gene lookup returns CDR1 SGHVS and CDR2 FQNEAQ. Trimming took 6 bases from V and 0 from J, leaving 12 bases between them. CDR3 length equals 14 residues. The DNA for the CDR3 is TGTGCCAGCAGTACGGGTACCATCTCCTACGAGCAGTACTTC. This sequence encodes CASSTGTISYEQYF.

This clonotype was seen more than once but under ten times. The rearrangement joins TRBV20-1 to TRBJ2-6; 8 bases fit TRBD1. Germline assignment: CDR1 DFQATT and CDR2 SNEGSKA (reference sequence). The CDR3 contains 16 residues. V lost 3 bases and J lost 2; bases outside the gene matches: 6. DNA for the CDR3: TGCAGTGCTAGGGGACAGGCGACGACTGGGGCCAACGTCCTGACTTTC. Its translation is CSARGQATTGANVLTF.

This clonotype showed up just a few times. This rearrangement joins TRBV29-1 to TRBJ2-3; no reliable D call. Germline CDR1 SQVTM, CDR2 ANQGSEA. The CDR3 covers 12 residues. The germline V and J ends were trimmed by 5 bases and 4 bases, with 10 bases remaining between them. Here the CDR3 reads CSVHLRADTQYF. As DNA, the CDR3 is TGCAGCGTTCACCTAAGGGCAGATACGCAGTATTTT.

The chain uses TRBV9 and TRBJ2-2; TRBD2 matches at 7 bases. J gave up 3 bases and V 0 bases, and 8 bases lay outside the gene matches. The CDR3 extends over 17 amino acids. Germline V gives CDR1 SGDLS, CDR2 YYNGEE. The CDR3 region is CASSVGGRGTHTGELFF. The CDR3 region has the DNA TGTGCCAGCAGCGTAGGTGGGCGGGGGACGCACACCGGGGAGCTGTTTTTT.

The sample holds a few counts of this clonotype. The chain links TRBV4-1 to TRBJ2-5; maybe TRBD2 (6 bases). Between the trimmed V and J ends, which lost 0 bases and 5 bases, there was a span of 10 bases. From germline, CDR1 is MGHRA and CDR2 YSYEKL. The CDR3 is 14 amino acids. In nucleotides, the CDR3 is TGCGCCAGCAGCCAAGAGTGGGGAGGTGAGACCCAGTACTTC. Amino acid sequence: CASSQEWGGETQYF.

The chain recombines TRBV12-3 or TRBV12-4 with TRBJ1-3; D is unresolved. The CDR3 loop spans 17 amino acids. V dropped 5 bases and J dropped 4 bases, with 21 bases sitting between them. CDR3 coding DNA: TGTGCCAGCAGTCCCCCCTCTCCCGGAGTTAGCGGAAACACCATATATTTT. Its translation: CASSPPSPGVSGNTIYF.

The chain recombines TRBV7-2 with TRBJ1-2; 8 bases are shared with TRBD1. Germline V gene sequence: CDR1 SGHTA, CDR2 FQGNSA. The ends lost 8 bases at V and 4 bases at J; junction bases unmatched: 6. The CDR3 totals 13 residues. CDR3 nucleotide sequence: TGTGCCAGCTCAGGGGGCGTCCCCTATGGCTACACCTTC. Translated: CASSGGVPYGYTF.

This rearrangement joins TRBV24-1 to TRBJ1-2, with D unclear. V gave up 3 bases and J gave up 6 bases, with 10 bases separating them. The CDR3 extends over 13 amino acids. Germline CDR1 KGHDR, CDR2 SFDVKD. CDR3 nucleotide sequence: TGTGCCACCAGTGATGGGGTTCTCAATGGCTACACCTTC. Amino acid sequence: CATSDGVLNGYTF.

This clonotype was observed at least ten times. CDR3 region: CASSQEASGGPTDTQYF. In DNA form, the CDR3 reads TGCGCCAGCAGCCAAGAGGCTAGCGGGGGACCCACAGATACGCAGTATTTT. The rearrangement links TRBV4-1 to TRBJ2-3, with 10 bases aligning to TRBD2. The junction had 5 bases not matched to a gene; V was cut back by 0 bases and J by 2 bases. CDR1 and CDR2 from the germline V gene are MGHRA and YSYEKL. The CDR3 length is 17 residues.

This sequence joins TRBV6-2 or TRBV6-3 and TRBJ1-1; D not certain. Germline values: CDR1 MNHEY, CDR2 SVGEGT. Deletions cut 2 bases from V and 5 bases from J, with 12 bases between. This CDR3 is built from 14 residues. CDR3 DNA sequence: TGTGCCAGCAGTTACCAGGCCGAATGGACTGAAGCTTTCTTT. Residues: CASSYQAEWTEAFF.

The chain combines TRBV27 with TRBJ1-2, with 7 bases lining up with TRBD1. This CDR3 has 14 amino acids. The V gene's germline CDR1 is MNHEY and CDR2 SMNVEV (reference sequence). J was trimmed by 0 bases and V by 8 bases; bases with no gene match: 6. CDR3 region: CASGRQGTNYGYTF. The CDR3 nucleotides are TGTGCCAGCGGTAGACAGGGAACTAACTATGGCTACACCTTC.

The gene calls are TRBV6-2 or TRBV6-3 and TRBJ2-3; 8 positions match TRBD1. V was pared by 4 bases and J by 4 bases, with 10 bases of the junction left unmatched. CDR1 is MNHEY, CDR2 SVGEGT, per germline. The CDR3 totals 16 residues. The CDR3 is CASSFELTGAADTQYF. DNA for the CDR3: TGTGCCAGCAGTTTCGAACTGACAGGGGCGGCAGATACGCAGTATTTT.

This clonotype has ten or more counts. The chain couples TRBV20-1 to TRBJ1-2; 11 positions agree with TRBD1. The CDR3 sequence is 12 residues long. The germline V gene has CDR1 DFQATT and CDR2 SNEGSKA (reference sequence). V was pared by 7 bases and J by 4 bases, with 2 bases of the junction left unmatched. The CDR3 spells CSGTGGVYGYTF. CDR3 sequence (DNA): TGCAGTGGGACAGGGGGCGTCTATGGCTACACCTTC.

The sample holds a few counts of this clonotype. CDR3 sequence (DNA): TGTGCCAGCAGTTTAGGCGTCGGGGGGACTGAAGCTTTCTTT. Its translation: CASSLGVGGTEAFF. The rearrangement links TRBV27 to TRBJ1-1; perhaps TRBD1 as D (5 bases). Germline V CDR1 and CDR2: MNHEY, SMNVEV (reference sequence). With 2 bases removed from V and 5 bases from J, the gap between germline ends came to 12 bases. This CDR3 has 14 amino acids.